This paragraph reports one T cell receptor (beta chain). Its antigen is unknown. This sample stems from a study of T cell responses to AZD1222 COVID-19 vaccine. Study as a whole: It was second doses at about 4 or about 12 weeks that were pooled.

General study points: None of the repertoires were sampled until the peak T cell response had passed. Donors in the cohort were predominantly white British and more often female, and clonal diversity was possibly underestimated.

Only in-frame clones appear in the TCRdb table, and some are missing; sequencing was by immunoSEQ multiplex PCR. Among 70,000 or so clones listed, around 86% were seen once. The sequence was collected from an adult in good health. The specimen was peripheral blood, collected on day 0 of AZD1222 vaccination.

CDR3 loop: CAWSASQGKNEKLFF. CDR3 DNA sequence: TGTGCCTGGAGTGCGTCACAGGGGAAGAATGAAAAACTGTTTTTT. J is TRBJ1-4 and V is TRBV30, with 7 bases lining up with TRBD1. This CDR3 is 15 amino acids long. V trimming: 1 base; J trimming: 5 bases; junction bases outside the gene matches: 7. Germline values: CDR1 GTSNPN, CDR2 SVGIG (reference sequence).